This TCR beta chain appears in the sequencing data of a study of long-term antiretroviral therapy in people with HIV. General observations from the study: Post-treatment diversity went higher with ART but stayed below transplant donor controls. Pre-ART clonal expansion yielded clones that dominated the repertoire at all time points.

Sequencing used immunoSEQ v3.0 at survey level. Produced via immunoSEQ multiplex PCR; TCRdb's table is partial and in-frame only. The table shows 30,000 to 40,000 clones, with about 85% occurring only once. In regard to this clone: Its specificity is not known.

The clonotype comes from a man younger than 35 with HIV. Sequences were derived from unsorted PBMCs, sampled 1.9 years after starting antiretroviral therapy.

CDR3 sequence (DNA): TGTGCCACCAGCAGCAGGGGAAACACCATATATTTT. Translated, it gives CATSSRGNTIYF. The rearrangement uses TRBV15 and TRBJ1-3; D gene ambiguous. CDR3 size: 12 residues. Between the trimmed V and J ends, which lost 3 bases and 4 bases, there was a span of 4 bases. Germline CDR1 and CDR2: LNHNV and YYDKDF (reference sequence).